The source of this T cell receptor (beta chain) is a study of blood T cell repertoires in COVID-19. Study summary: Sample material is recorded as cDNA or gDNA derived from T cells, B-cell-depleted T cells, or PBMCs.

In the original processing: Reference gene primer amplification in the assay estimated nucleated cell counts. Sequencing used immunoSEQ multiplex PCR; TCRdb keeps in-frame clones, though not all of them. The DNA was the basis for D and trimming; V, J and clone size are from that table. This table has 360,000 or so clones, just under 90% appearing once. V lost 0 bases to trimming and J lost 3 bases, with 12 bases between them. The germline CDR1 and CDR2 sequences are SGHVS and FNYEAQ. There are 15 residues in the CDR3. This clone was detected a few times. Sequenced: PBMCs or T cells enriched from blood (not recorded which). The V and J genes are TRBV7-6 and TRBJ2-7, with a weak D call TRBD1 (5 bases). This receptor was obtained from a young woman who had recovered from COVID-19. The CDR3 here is CASSLAVGQDYEQYF. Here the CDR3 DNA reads TGTGCCAGCAGCTTAGCGGTGGGGCAGGACTACGAGCAGTACTTC.